Below are 7 T cell receptor beta chains sequenced from a single sample in a study of beta chain features in type 1 diabetes. All of the isolated RNA was reverse transcribed, so expressed TCRB transcripts were sequenced. Using immunoSEQ multiplex PCR, the repertoire was profiled, and TCRdb retains in-frame clones only, with some absent. The data contain 430,000 or so clones, about an eighth of them seen just once; the ten biggest clones take up approximately 0.05%. Sequences were obtained from naive CD4+ T cells from blood. The receptors stem from a woman aged 18-29 years in good health.

The sample holds a few counts of this clone. This same CDR3 is encoded by further DNA sequences in the sample. The CDR3 loop reads CASRDSYGYTF. Here the CDR3 DNA reads TGCGCCAGCAGGGACAGCTATGGCTACACCTTC. The chain combines TRBV5-1 with TRBJ1-2; D possibly corresponds to TRBD1 (6 bases). Trimming removed 5 bases from V and 4 bases from J, with 6 bases in between. CDR1 and CDR2 (germline): SGHRS, YFSETQ. This CDR3 is 11 amino acids long.

This chain uses TRBV29-1 with TRBJ1-2; 7 bases match TRBD1. Germline V lookup: CDR1 SQVTM, CDR2 ANQGSEA. This CDR3 region has 11 residues. The V segment lost 6 bases and the J segment 7 bases; nucleotides outside the gene matches: 5. CDR3 DNA sequence: TGCAGCGTAGATAACAGGGGTGGCTACACCTTC. Translation: CSVDNRGGYTF.

The sample holds a few counts of this clone. The chain joins TRBV2 to TRBJ2-3; a weak D match, TRBD1 (5 bases). Trimming stripped 8 bases from V and 6 bases from J, with 12 bases between. The CDR3 contains 12 residues. The germline V gene has CDR1 SNHLY and CDR2 FYNNEI. The CDR3 loop reads CASSSPGDTQYF. The CDR3 nucleotides read TGTGCCAGCTCTTCTCCAGGGGATACGCAGTATTTT.

This clone was counted only a few times. The CDR3: CASSLGGGGNEQFF. The CDR3 bases are TGTGCCAGCAGTTTGGGCGGTGGGGGCAATGAGCAGTTCTTC. The chain recombines TRBV6-6 with TRBJ2-1; either TRBD1 or TRBD2 may fit D (5 bases each). CDR1 is MNHNY and CDR2 is SVGAGI in the germline V gene (reference sequence). The CDR3 is 14 amino acids. Trimming took 4 bases from V and 6 from J, leaving 13 bases between them.

This clone was seen a few times. This chain joins TRBV5-1 and TRBJ2-1; 7 positions agree with TRBD1. The CDR3 is made up of 15 amino acids. Germline CDR1 and CDR2: SGHRS and YFSETQ. Trimming at V came to 2 bases and at J to 3 bases, leaving 5 bases not matched to a gene. Here the CDR3 reads CASSFRQGNYNEQFF. The CDR3, as DNA: TGCGCCAGCAGCTTCCGACAGGGCAACTACAATGAGCAGTTCTTC.

This clone occurred a few times. This sequence joins TRBV11-2 and TRBJ1-1; D unclear. Germline V gene data show CDR1 as SGHAT and CDR2 as FQNNGV. The CDR3 has 14 amino acids. V lost 6 bases, J lost 4 bases, and 15 bases lay in between. Written as DNA, the CDR3 is TGTGCCAGCAGTCGAGAAGGGAGGATCACTGAAGCTTTCTTT. This translates into CASSREGRITEAFF.

Points on this clone: Other nucleotide sequences from this sample produce the same CDR3. This chain joins TRBV14 and TRBJ2-5, with a tentative D call TRBD2 (5 bases). Between the trimmed V and J ends, which lost 2 bases and 2 bases, there was a span of 9 bases. This CDR3 comprises 14 residues. CDR1 SGHDN and CDR2 FVKESK come from the germline V gene. The CDR3, as DNA: TGTGCCAGCAGCCAACGTAGGAGGCAAGAGACCCAGTACTTC. As protein: CASSQRRRQETQYF. Drawing the rest from reference TRBV14 and TRBJ2-5, the complete variable domain is EAGVTQFPSHSVIEKGQTVTLRCDPISGHDNLYWYRRVMGKEIKFLLHFVKESKQDESGMPNNRFLAERTGGTYSTLKVQPAELEDSGVYFCASSQRRRQETQYFGPGTRLLVL.